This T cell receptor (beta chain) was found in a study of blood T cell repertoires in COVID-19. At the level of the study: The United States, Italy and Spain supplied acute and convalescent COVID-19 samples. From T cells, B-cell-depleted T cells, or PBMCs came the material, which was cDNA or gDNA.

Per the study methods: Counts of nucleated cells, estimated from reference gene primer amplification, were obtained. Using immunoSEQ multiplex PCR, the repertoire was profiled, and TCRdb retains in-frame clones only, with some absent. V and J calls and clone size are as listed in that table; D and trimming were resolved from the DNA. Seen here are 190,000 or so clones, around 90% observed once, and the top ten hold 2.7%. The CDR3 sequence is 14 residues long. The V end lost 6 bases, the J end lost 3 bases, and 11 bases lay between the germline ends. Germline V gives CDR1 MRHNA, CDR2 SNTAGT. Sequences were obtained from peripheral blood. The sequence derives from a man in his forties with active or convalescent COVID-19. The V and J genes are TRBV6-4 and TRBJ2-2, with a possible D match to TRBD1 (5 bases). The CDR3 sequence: CASRAQGYTGELFF. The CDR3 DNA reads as TGTGCCAGCAGGGCTCAGGGCTACACCGGGGAGCTGTTTTTT.